What follows are 13 T cell receptor beta chains derived from one specimen sequenced in a study of CD8 T cells in Susac syndrome. Reverse transcription used 0.5 to 1 ug RNA and random hexamers. A single record per CDR3 protein comes from TCRdb applying MiXCR to the immunoSEQ multiplex PCR reads. The sample has under 200,000 distinct CDR3 sequences; 90% to 97% are singletons. Source material: CD4+ T cells from PBMCs. The origin of the receptors is a human donor with Susac syndrome.

CDR3 sequence reads: CASSGTGFGYTF. The CDR3 DNA reads as TGTGCCAGCAGCGGGACAGGGTTTGGCTACACCTTC. The rearrangement links TRBV9 to TRBJ1-2; 8 nucleotides match TRBD1. Per the germline V gene, CDR1 is SGDLS and CDR2 is YYNGEE. V trimming: 3 bases; J trimming: 7 bases; junction bases outside the gene matches: 2. The CDR3 is 12 residues long.

This sequence joins TRBV5-1 and TRBJ2-3; TRBD2 might be the D (6 bases). The CDR3 is made up of 14 amino acids. Germline V gene data show CDR1 as SGHRS and CDR2 as YFSETQ. With 3 bases removed from V and 3 bases from J, the gap between germline ends came to 11 bases. The CDR3 protein is CASSWGVKTDTQYF. DNA of the CDR3: TGCGCCAGCAGCTGGGGGGTTAAGACAGATACGCAGTATTTT.

As to this clonotype: Its ends do not fully match the called genes, so a read error is possible. The CDR3 sequence: CASSPLSGEVGETQYF. The CDR3 nucleotides read TGTGCTAGCAGCCCACTCTCGGGGGAGGTAGGGGAGACCCAGTACTTC. This chain links TRBV7-7 with TRBJ2-5; tentatively, D is TRBD2 (6 bases). CDR1 and CDR2 from the germline V gene are SSHAT and FNYEAQ (reference sequence). This CDR3 region has 16 residues.

This chain links TRBV9 with TRBJ2-1; TRBD1 is a possible D gene (6 bases). The V end was cut by 0 bases, the J end by 7 bases, with 17 bases between. There are 16 residues in the CDR3. CDR1 is SGDLS and CDR2 is YYNGEE in the germline V gene. The DNA for the CDR3 is TGTGCCAGCAGCGTAGCTCTGGGCATCGACAGGAATGAGCAGTTCTTC. It is translated as CASSVALGIDRNEQFF.

The rearrangement joins TRBV27 to TRBJ2-3, with D tentatively TRBD2 (6 bases). This CDR3 is built from 14 residues. Trimming stripped 6 bases from V and 1 base from J, with 11 bases between. Germline V gene data show CDR1 as MNHEY and CDR2 as SMNVEV (reference sequence). The DNA for the CDR3 is TGTGCCAGCAGGGGACTCGGGGGCACAGATACGCAGTATTTT. Translated, it gives CASRGLGGTDTQYF.

This clonotype came up once. The CDR3 loop reads CATGMADTQYF. The CDR3 coding sequence is TGTGCCACCGGGATGGCAGATACGCAGTATTTT. The chain recombines TRBV24-1 with TRBJ2-3; no reliable D call. The CDR3 has 11 residues. Per the germline V gene, CDR1 is KGHDR and CDR2 is SFDVKD. V lost 9 bases and J lost 4, with 7 bases in between.

The rearrangement uses TRBV29-1 and TRBJ2-2; possibly TRBD2 for D (5 bases). CDR3 length equals 14 residues. Per germline, CDR1 SQVTM and CDR2 ANQGSEA. V was trimmed by 7 bases and J by 5 bases, leaving 17 bases between them. The CDR3 DNA reads TGCAGCGGAACCTTGGAGGCGAGGACCGGGGAGCTGTTTTTT. Encoded protein: CSGTLEARTGELFF.

This clonotype was counted once. This chain joins TRBV20-1 and TRBJ2-7, with a weak D call TRBD2 (6 bases). V dropped 0 bases and J dropped 3 bases, with 12 bases sitting between them. From germline, CDR1 is DFQATT and CDR2 SNEGSKA (reference sequence). The CDR3 is 14 residues long. CDR3 region: CSARDPTSIYEQYF. CDR3 DNA: TGCAGTGCTAGAGACCCGACTAGTATCTACGAGCAGTACTTC.

The rearrangement uses TRBV7-6 and TRBJ2-3; unclear D gene. The germline CDR1 and CDR2 sequences are SGHVS and FNYEAQ. The CDR3 extends over 14 amino acids. Trimming shortened V by 5 bases and J by 2 bases, and 11 bases separated the two germline ends. CDR3 DNA: TGTGCCAGCAGCGCAGGTGAATTCACAGATACGCAGTATTTT. Protein product: CASSAGEFTDTQYF.

The chain links TRBV7-2 to TRBJ1-6; maybe TRBD1 (5 bases). Germline CDR1 and CDR2: SGHTA and FQGNSA. V lost 7 bases, J lost 10 bases, and 20 bases lay in between. The CDR3 is 15 amino acids. CDR3 nucleotides: TGTGCCAGCACCACAGATATTGGGCCAGGGTCACCCCTCCACTTT. Translated: CASTTDIGPGSPLHF.

CDR3 region: CASREGTANTEAFF. As DNA, the CDR3 is TGCGCCAGCAGGGAGGGGACAGCGAACACTGAAGCTTTCTTT. V is TRBV5-1 and J is TRBJ1-1, with 7 bases lining up with TRBD1. The CDR3 runs 14 residues. Germline V lookup: CDR1 SGHRS, CDR2 YFSETQ. Trimming removed 5 bases from V and 1 base from J; junction bases left unmatched: 5.

V and J are TRBV20-1 and TRBJ1-3; D gene unclear. Germline V gives CDR1 DFQATT, CDR2 SNEGSKA (reference sequence). The CDR3 is 13 residues long. V was cut by 2 bases and J by 2 bases, with 7 bases left in between. This chain's CDR3 is CSARRVAGNTIYF. CDR3 nucleotides: TGCAGTGCTAGAAGGGTTGCTGGAAACACCATATATTTT.

This sequence joins TRBV29-1 and TRBJ2-1; D unresolved. The V end lost 2 bases, the J end lost 4 bases, and 6 bases lay between the germline ends. This CDR3 contains 12 residues. Germline V gene lookup returns CDR1 SQVTM and CDR2 ANQGSEA. The CDR3 DNA reads as TGCAGCGTTGAAACGGAATACAATGAGCAGTTCTTC. Protein product: CSVETEYNEQFF.